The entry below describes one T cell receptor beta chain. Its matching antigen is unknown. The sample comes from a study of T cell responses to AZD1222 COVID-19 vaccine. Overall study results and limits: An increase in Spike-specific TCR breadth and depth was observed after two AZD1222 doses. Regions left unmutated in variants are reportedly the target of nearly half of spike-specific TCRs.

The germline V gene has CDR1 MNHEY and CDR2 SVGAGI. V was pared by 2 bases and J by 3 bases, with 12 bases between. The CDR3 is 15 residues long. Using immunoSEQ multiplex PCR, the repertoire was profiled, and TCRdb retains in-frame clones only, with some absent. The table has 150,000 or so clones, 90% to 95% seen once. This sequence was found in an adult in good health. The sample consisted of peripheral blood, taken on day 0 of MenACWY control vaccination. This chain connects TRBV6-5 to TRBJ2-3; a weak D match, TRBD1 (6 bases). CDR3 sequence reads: CASSYGGRGTDTQYF. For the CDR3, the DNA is TGTGCCAGCAGTTACGGCGGCAGGGGAACAGATACGCAGTATTTT.